These T cell receptor beta chains were read from a single sample in a study of T cells in Graves' hyperthyroidism and ophthalmopathy. Each CDR3 protein gets one entry after TCRdb re-called the multiplex PCR reads with MiXCR. The sample holds around 200,000 distinct CDR3 sequences, about 16% seen once. Source material: blood. These receptor sequences come from a man in his forties with Graves' hyperthyroidism. The CDR3 runs from the conserved cysteine through the conserved F or W. Each record gives: clone size, V gene, J gene, D gene, CDR3 protein, CDR3 DNA. D genes are given only for firm matches. Expanded clones are given a class, and other clones once, few, many or no size at all.

>many|TRBV5-8|TRBJ1-1|NA
CASSPSSGHLDQWNTEAFF
TGTGCCAGCAGCCCTTCGTCGGGACACCTCGACCAGTGGAACACTGAAGCTTTCTTT
>NA|TRBV6-2/TRBV6-3|TRBJ2-6|NA
CASRVLGSGANVLTF
TGTGCCAGCAGAGTTTTGGGCTCTGGGGCCAACGTCCTGACTTTC
>many|TRBV7-6|TRBJ2-3|NA
CASSLGARTDTQYF
TGTGCCAGCAGCTTAGGGGCCAGGACAGATACGCAGTATTTT
>many|TRBV5-1|TRBJ1-1|NA
CASGLEIAEAFF
TGCGCCAGCGGCCTTGAGATCGCTGAAGCTTTCTTT
>many|TRBV9|TRBJ2-2|TRBD2
CASSVSGGQNTGELFF
TGTGCCAGCAGCGTGAGCGGGGGCCAGAACACCGGGGAGCTGTTTTTT
>many|TRBV20-1|TRBJ2-1|NA
CSANPTAHNEQFF
TGCAGTGCTAATCCCACAGCCCACAATGAGCAGTTCTTC
>few|TRBV7-9|TRBJ2-2|NA
CASSFEQGGTGELFF
TGTGCCAGCAGCTTTGAACAGGGAGGTACCGGGGAGCTGTTTTTT
>few|TRBV10-2|TRBJ2-1|NA
CATFGGVNEQFF
TGCGCCACCTTTGGGGGAGTGAATGAGCAGTTCTTC
>many|TRBV20-1|TRBJ1-2|NA
CSATRSGGSYGYTF
TGCAGTGCTACCAGGTCGGGCGGTTCCTATGGCTACACCTTC
>NA|TRBV11-1|TRBJ1-1|NA
CASRQELDGAFF
TGTGCCAGCCGGCAGGAATTAGACGGAGCTTTCTTT
>NA|TRBV27|TRBJ2-2|TRBD1
CASSLVGQQDTGELFF
TGTGCCAGCAGTTTAGTGGGACAGCAGGACACCGGGGAGCTGTTTTTT
>many|TRBV18|TRBJ2-1|NA
CASSLSGGEDNEQFF
TGTGCCAGCTCACTCTCAGGGGGGGAAGACAATGAGCAGTTCTTC
>many|TRBV7-2|TRBJ1-2|TRBD1
CASSPDREDPYGYTF
TGTGCCAGCAGCCCGGACAGGGAAGACCCCTATGGCTACACCTTC
>few|TRBV7-3|TRBJ2-3|TRBD2
CASSRLAGMLVDTQYF
TGTGCCAGCAGCCGACTAGCCGGCATGCTCGTGGATACGCAGTATTTT
>many|TRBV19|TRBJ2-2|TRBD1
CASKTGTNTGELFF
TGTGCCAGCAAGACAGGGACGAACACCGGGGAGCTGTTTTTT
>many|TRBV6-2/TRBV6-3|TRBJ1-5|TRBD1
CASSYHGDRRDQPQHF
TGTGCCAGCAGTTACCACGGGGACAGGAGAGATCAGCCCCAGCATTTT
>many|TRBV28|TRBJ2-7|NA
CASSLAGLNEQYF
TGTGCCAGCAGTTTGGCAGGGTTAAACGAGCAGTACTTC
>many|TRBV30|TRBJ2-5|TRBD2
CAWARGGHETQYF
TGTGCCTGGGCCCGGGGGGGCCATGAGACCCAGTACTTC
>many|TRBV6-2/TRBV6-3|TRBJ2-1|NA
CASRHRNEQFF
TGTGCCAGCAGACACCGTAATGAGCAGTTCTTC
>few|TRBV18|TRBJ2-5|NA
CASSQQGLWETQYF
TGTGCCAGCTCACAACAGGGTTTATGGGAGACCCAGTACTTC